This paragraph covers one T cell receptor (beta chain) sequence. Its recognized antigen is unknown. No much larger clone exists at a distance of one base, and base qualities are not known. Donors were healthy HIV-negative adults with no recently reported acute infections or vaccinations. Only Caucasian adults living in Nashville, Tennessee, USA were represented among the donors. CD4+ T cells were enriched through magnetic negative selection, after which naive cells were positively selected on CD45RA and the remaining negative fraction served as the memory subset. After blood collection by leukapheresis, PBMCs were isolated using Ficoll-Histopaque density gradient centrifugation and then cryopreserved in the vapor phase of liquid nitrogen. Analytical flow cytometry was used to check the purity and quantity of each magnetically sorted T cell population. From each sorted fraction, genomic DNA was isolated and quantified by UV absorbance on a Nanodrop 2000c.

Using the deep immunoSEQ assay, multiplex PCR amplified TCR CDR3 regions from genomic DNA. Extracted genomic DNA from each cell subset was distributed evenly across all wells of several immunoSEQ 96-well plates, and each plate was treated as a replicate. Each replicate PCR for sorted subsets received approximately 200 ng genomic DNA, equal to around 32,000 T cell genomes. Purified libraries were measured with a Qubit 3.0 fluorometer, size-checked on a Bioanalyzer 2100, and measured again with the KAPA Library Quantification kit. Every immunoSEQ 96-well plate was sequenced on a separate single-read 150-cycle Illumina NextSeq 550 flow cell. From the authors' description of their analysis: The immunoSEQ output contained only junctional sequences without quality scores, so filtering could not match that applied to full-length reads. Sequences were annotated with PyIR, a Python wrapper for IgBLAST v1.9, and V/J genes and CDR3 were assigned using IMGT germline references. Reads were removed for weak V/J assignments (E-value above 1e-6), missing CDR3, stop codons, out-of-frame junctions, or ambiguous translated residues. A V3J clonotype was defined by an identical inferred V gene, J gene, and CDR3 amino acid sequence. Percentage overlap between repertoires was calculated by dividing the number of shared unique clonotypes by the size of the smaller repertoire. Repertoire richness was assessed with RTK rarefaction, the Chao1 estimator, and Recon v2.1 estimates of unobserved clonotypes. Generation probabilities were computed with OLGA for all TCRbeta clonotypes obtained by the gDNA method from a handful of donors. Sourced from immuneACCESS, this table was stored by TCRdb with only in-frame sequences that have V and J called. A share of the clones is absent; for the studies checked, an unresolved V gene accounts for under half, and the remainder has no known explanation. The V and J calls and clone size are taken from that table; D and trimming were inferred from the DNA. A total of approximately 340,000 clones appear in this sample, around 67% of them only once. About a tenth of the sample comes from the top ten.

V drops 6 bases and J drops 4 bases, leaving 11 bases in between. CDR1 and CDR2 are read off the germline V gene as SGHRS and YFSETQ. The CDR3 starts with the cysteine, ends with the phenylalanine, and has 14 residues. This entry keeps only the CDR3 DNA: 42 bases, framed from base 1. The source of the sample is a study of shared clonotypes between healthy human individuals (dated by TCRdb to the early 2020s). For the study in its entirety: A couple of women and three men aged 18 to 49 years were included in the cohort. For each donor, CD4 naive and CD4 memory were each given three plates, CD8 naive was given two plates, and CD8 memory was given one plate. To estimate repertoire size and how much clonotypes are shared between individuals, the study performed deep sequencing of blood TCR repertoires from a few healthy adults. Libraries were prepared and TCR repertoires were sequenced by different laboratories using diverse techniques, in order to increase sequencing depth and limit assay-specific biases. Each donor's leukapheresis produced roughly between roughly 0.85 and 9 billion PBMCs. General study outcomes and caveats: The genetic and exposure-history diversity represented was limited by the small number of donors. Even with the large sequencing depth, rarefaction of the sorted-subset datasets indicated that sequencing was incomplete. Sharing across several donors was observed for about 5% of naive CD4, about 4% of naive CD8, 2% to 2.5% of memory CD4, and about 0.4% of memory CD8 clonotypes. Clonotypes shared by all four sorted-subset donors showed higher generation probabilities than non-shared clonotypes. Estimated clonotype richness was generally larger for naive than for memory subsets. Pairwise subsampling indicated that sequencing depth was expected to affect the degree of clonotype sharing among donors. Only blood was sampled, and tissue TCR repertoires likely differ from those in blood.

The sample was memory CD4+ T cells sorted from blood. The sample's cell subset or site label, decoded: CD45RA-negative fraction. The sequence links TRBV5-1 to TRBJ2-6, and possibly TRBD2, on 6 matching bases. The sequence was collected from a man aged 25-45 years in good health. The CDR3 loop reads CASTGGVGANVLTF. The DNA is as follows: TGCGCCAGCACTGGCGGGGTCGGGGCCAACGTCCTGACTTTC.